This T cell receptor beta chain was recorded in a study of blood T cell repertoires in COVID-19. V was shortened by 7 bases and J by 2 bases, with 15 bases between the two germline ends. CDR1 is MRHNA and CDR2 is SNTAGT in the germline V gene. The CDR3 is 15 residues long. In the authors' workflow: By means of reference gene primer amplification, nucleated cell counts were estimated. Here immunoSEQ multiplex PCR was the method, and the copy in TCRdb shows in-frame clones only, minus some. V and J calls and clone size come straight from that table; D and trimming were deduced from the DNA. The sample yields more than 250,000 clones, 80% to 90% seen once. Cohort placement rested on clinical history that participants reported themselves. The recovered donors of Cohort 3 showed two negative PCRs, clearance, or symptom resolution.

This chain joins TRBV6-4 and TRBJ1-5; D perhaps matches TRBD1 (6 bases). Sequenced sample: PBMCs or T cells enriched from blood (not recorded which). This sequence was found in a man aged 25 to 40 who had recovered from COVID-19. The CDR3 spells CASNMAGVGNQPQHF. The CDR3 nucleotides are TGTGCCAGCAATATGGCAGGGGTGGGCAATCAGCCCCAGCATTTT.